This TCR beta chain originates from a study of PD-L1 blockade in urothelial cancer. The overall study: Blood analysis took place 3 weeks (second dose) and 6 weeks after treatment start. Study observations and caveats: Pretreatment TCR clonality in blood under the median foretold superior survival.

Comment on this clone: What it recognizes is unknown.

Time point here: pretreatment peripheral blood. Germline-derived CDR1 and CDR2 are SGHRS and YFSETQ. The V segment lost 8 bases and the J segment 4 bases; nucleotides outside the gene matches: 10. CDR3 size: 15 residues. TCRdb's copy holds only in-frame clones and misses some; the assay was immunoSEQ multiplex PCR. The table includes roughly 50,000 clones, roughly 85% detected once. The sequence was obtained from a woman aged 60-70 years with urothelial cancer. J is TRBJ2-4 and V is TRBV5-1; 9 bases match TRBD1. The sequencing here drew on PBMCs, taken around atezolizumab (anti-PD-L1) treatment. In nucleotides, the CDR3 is TGCGCCAGTCGAACGGGACAGGGCGTGAAAAACATTCAGTACTTC. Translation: CASRTGQGVKNIQYF.